This T cell receptor beta chain was retrieved from a study of OX40 agonist ivuxolimab in advanced cancers. Overall study: Roughly two fifths of patients had received prior checkpoint inhibitor therapy. Three individuals attained partial responses, comprising one hepatocellular carcinoma case and two cutaneous melanoma cases.

General observations from the study: Researchers report that CD8+ T cells had, on average, more expanded clones than CD4+.

Germline V gene lookup returns CDR1 SGHTA and CDR2 FQGNSA. This CDR3 comprises 15 residues. V shed 8 bases and J 0 bases; nucleotides not matched to a gene: 8. This clone is a singleton in its sample. Its antigen is unidentified. The data were produced by immunoSEQ multiplex PCR, yet TCRdb's version contains in-frame clones alone and is incomplete. The data hold 60,000 to 80,000 clones, with around 83% observed a single time. The sequenced sample was CD4+ or CD8+ T cells sorted from blood, obtained in a trial of the OX40 agonist ivuxolimab. The receptor comes from an adult with an advanced solid tumor such as melanoma, head and neck, liver or kidney cancer. The rearrangement joins TRBV7-2 to TRBJ2-3; TRBD2 matches 7 bases. Written as DNA, the CDR3 is TGTGCCAGCGTTGGGAGGGTATCTAGCACAGATACGCAGTATTTT. It translates to CASVGRVSSTDTQYF. Complete variable domain (other parts from reference TRBV7-2 and TRBJ2-3): GAGVSQSPSNKVTEKGKDVELRCDPISGHTALYWYRQSLGQGLEFLIYFQGNSAPDKSGLPSDRFSAERTGGSVSTLTIQRTQQEDSAVYLCASVGRVSSTDTQYFGPGTRLTVL.